The 26 T cell receptor beta chains below were found in one sample sequenced in a study of cytomegalovirus exposure and HLA in healthy donors. Researchers ran the PCR with 60 Vbeta and 13 Jbeta primers. TCRdb's copy holds only in-frame clones and misses some; the assay was immunoSEQ multiplex PCR. The sample holds approximately 120,000 clones, 70% to 85% seen once. The sequenced material came from PBMCs. The origin of the receptors is a man between 18 and 29 years old in good health and CMV-seronegative.

The gene calls are TRBV7-8 and TRBJ2-3, with D possibly TRBD2 on 6 matching bases. This CDR3 comprises 16 residues. Germline CDR1 and CDR2: SGHVS and FQNEAQ. Trimming shortened V by 0 bases and J by 3 bases, and 13 bases separated the two germline ends. CDR3: CASSLAARGETDTQYF. CDR3 sequence (DNA): TGTGCCAGCAGCTTAGCCGCGCGGGGTGAAACAGATACGCAGTATTTT.

The chain uses TRBV5-4 and TRBJ1-2; TRBD1 aligns across 9 bases. The germline gives CDR1 SGHNT, CDR2 YYREEE (reference sequence). Unmatched junction bases numbered 14, after V lost 4 bases and J lost 10 bases. CDR3 length: 15 residues. The CDR3 reads CASSPLSPGQGFYTF. For the CDR3, the DNA is TGTGCCAGCAGCCCCCTATCTCCGGGACAGGGATTCTACACCTTC.

The DNA of the CDR3 is TGTGCCAGTACCCGCGGGGGGTTCAATCAGCCCCAGCATTTT. This codes for CASTRGGFNQPQHF. The V gene is TRBV19, the J gene TRBJ1-5, with D maybe TRBD1 (5 bases). This CDR3 spans 14 amino acids. Germline CDR1 LNHDA, CDR2 SQIVND (reference sequence). The germline V and J ends were trimmed by 7 bases and 3 bases, with 13 bases remaining between them.

V usage is TRBV19 and J usage is TRBJ1-2, with 8 bases matching TRBD1. The J segment lost 4 bases and the V segment lost 6 bases, leaving 13 bases of the junction unmatched. The germline V gene has CDR1 LNHDA and CDR2 SQIVND (reference sequence). The CDR3 is 16 residues long. CDR3 amino acids: CASSTKQGGSIYGYTF. DNA for the CDR3: TGTGCCAGTAGCACAAAACAGGGGGGAAGCATCTATGGCTACACCTTC.

This clone turned up a few times. V gene TRBV6-1 combines with J gene TRBJ1-3; the D gene is possibly TRBD1 (6 bases). Trimming stripped 0 bases from V and 4 bases from J, with 13 bases between. This CDR3 contains 16 residues. CDR1 MNHNS and CDR2 SASEGT come from the germline V gene. The CDR3 DNA reads as TGTGCCAGCAGTGAAGCGGCCAGGGGAGGGGGAAACACCATATATTTT. Its translation is CASSEAARGGGNTIYF.

The chain uses TRBV4-2 and TRBJ1-2, with 7 bases matching TRBD1. Germline V gene data show CDR1 as LGHNA and CDR2 as YNFKEQ. J gave up 4 bases and V 0 bases, and 2 bases lay outside the gene matches. CDR3 size: 14 residues. The CDR3 coding sequence is TGTGCCAGCAGCCAAGAGGGACAGATCTATGGCTACACCTTC. Its translation: CASSQEGQIYGYTF.

The chain links TRBV5-4 to TRBJ2-3; 8 nucleotides agree with TRBD2. The CDR3 spans 16 residues. V was clipped by 4 bases and J by 5 bases; unmatched bases: 12. Looked up from germline, CDR1 is SGHNT and CDR2 is YYREEE (reference sequence). The CDR3 DNA sequence: TGTGCCAGCAGCCAAGGACCGGGACTAGATGGAGATACGCAGTATTTT. Translated, it gives CASSQGPGLDGDTQYF.

The chain has TRBV27 and TRBJ1-6, with TRBD1 matching 7 bases. The CDR3 contains 15 residues. V lost 4 bases, J lost 5 bases, and 5 bases stayed unmatched. Germline V gene sequence: CDR1 MNHEY, CDR2 SMNVEV (reference sequence). The CDR3 DNA reads TGTGCCAGCAGTTCATACCAGGGGGATAATTCACCCCTCCACTTT. It is translated as CASSSYQGDNSPLHF.

The genes are TRBV7-6 and TRBJ1-2; maybe TRBD1 (6 bases). Germline CDR1 and CDR2: SGHVS and FNYEAQ. This CDR3 region has 14 residues. V was shortened by 1 base and J by 7 bases, with 13 bases between the two germline ends. The DNA for the CDR3 is TGTGCCAGCAGCTTAGGGGGGGGCGCATCTGGCTACACCTTC. It is translated as CASSLGGGASGYTF. Supplemented by reference TRBV7-6 and TRBJ1-2, the full variable domain reads GAGVSQSPRYKVTKRGQDVALRCDPISGHVSLYWYRQALGQGPEFLTYFNYEAQQDKSGLPNDRFSAERPEGSISTLTIQRTEQRDSAMYRCASSLGGGASGYTFGSGTRLTVV.

The V and J genes are TRBV6-6 and TRBJ2-5, with D possibly TRBD1 on 6 matching bases. V was trimmed by 10 bases and J by 2 bases, leaving 20 bases between them. Germline assignment: CDR1 MNHNY and CDR2 SVGAGI (reference sequence). The length of the CDR3 is 15 residues. CDR3 sequence: CANRPSQGFQETQYF. The CDR3 coding sequence is TGTGCCAACAGGCCTTCCCAGGGGTTTCAAGAGACCCAGTACTTC.

This clone appeared a few times. The chain links TRBV10-3 to TRBJ1-1; 11 positions match TRBD1. Trimming at V came to 10 bases and at J to 4 bases, leaving 5 bases not matched to a gene. Germline CDR1 is ENHRY and CDR2 is SYGVKD. The CDR3 covers 13 residues. CDR3 DNA sequence: TGTGCCACAGAGGGACAGGGGGGCACTGAAGCTTTCTTT. Protein: CATEGQGGTEAFF.

Remarks on this clone: Other DNA sequences of this sample code for an identical CDR3. This chain joins TRBV4-1 and TRBJ2-1, with 14 bases lining up with TRBD2. CDR1 and CDR2 from the germline V gene are MGHRA and YSYEKL. The CDR3 loop spans 17 amino acids. The V segment lost 1 base and the J segment 3 bases; nucleotides outside the gene matches: 2. CDR3 sequence (DNA): TGCGCCAGCAGCCAAGGACTAGCGGGGGGGAACTACAATGAGCAGTTCTTC. It translates to CASSQGLAGGNYNEQFF.

V and J are TRBV21-1 and TRBJ2-3; TRBD2 is the table's D call and was not checked against the DNA. TRBV21-1 is flagged as a pseudogene. The CDR3 is 16 residues long. The CDR3, as DNA: TGTGCCAGCAGCTCCCACGAGCGGGGGACCACAGATACGCAGTATTTT. Its protein is CASSSHERGTTDTQYF.

The chain combines TRBV7-3 with TRBJ1-2, with 8 bases lining up with TRBD1. CDR1 SGHTA and CDR2 FQGTGA come from the germline V gene. This CDR3 has 15 amino acids. V dropped 2 bases and J dropped 4; count of bases not matched to a gene: 6. The CDR3 reads CASSLGTGSTYGYTF. CDR3 in DNA: TGTGCCAGCAGCTTAGGGACAGGATCAACCTATGGCTACACCTTC. The whole variable domain, remainder taken from reference TRBV7-3 and TRBJ1-2, is GAGVSQTPSNKVTEKGKYVELRCDPISGHTALYWYRQSLGQGPEFLIYFQGTGAADDSGLPNDRFFAVRPEGSVSTLKIQRTERGDSAVYLCASSLGTGSTYGYTFGSGTRLTVV.

This clone was seen just once. As DNA, the CDR3 is TGTGCCAGCAGCTTAAGGGCTAGCGGGGGGGTCCTTTCCTACGAGCAGTACTTC. Translating it yields CASSLRASGGVLSYEQYF. V gene TRBV7-2 combines with J gene TRBJ2-7, with 12 nucleotides matching TRBD2. J gave up 1 base and V 2 bases, and 9 bases lay outside the gene matches. Germline loops: CDR1 SGHTA, CDR2 FQGNSA. This CDR3 is built from 18 residues. Variable domain in full (rest from reference TRBV7-2 and TRBJ2-7): GAGVSQSPSNKVTEKGKDVELRCDPISGHTALYWYRQSLGQGLEFLIYFQGNSAPDKSGLPSDRFSAERTGGSVSTLTIQRTQQEDSAVYLCASSLRASGGVLSYEQYFGPGTRLTVT.

The chain is built from TRBV7-9 and TRBJ1-4; 7 nucleotides line up with TRBD1. J gave up 7 bases and V 2 bases, and 10 bases lay outside the gene matches. Germline loops: CDR1 SEHNR, CDR2 FQNEAQ (reference sequence). The CDR3 consists of 16 residues. The CDR3 protein is CASSLRQGTRAEKLFF. In nucleotides, the CDR3 is TGTGCCAGCAGCTTACGACAGGGTACAAGGGCTGAAAAACTGTTTTTT.

The chain couples TRBV7-2 to TRBJ2-1; 9 bases match TRBD2. CDR3 size: 13 residues. Germline V gene sequence: CDR1 SGHTA, CDR2 FQGNSA. Trimming at V came to 5 bases and at J to 8 bases, leaving 4 bases not matched to a gene. DNA for the CDR3: TGTGCCAGCAGCCCCCGACTAGCGGATGAGCAGTTCTTC. As protein: CASSPRLADEQFF.

The chain links TRBV13 to TRBJ2-1; D possibly corresponds to TRBD1 (6 bases). This CDR3 has 15 residues. The germline V gene has CDR1 PRHDT and CDR2 FYEKMQ (reference sequence). V lost 2 bases to trimming and J lost 6 bases, with 14 bases between them. The DNA of the CDR3 is TGTGCCAGCAGCTTAAGGCAGGGGATTGTCAATGAGCAGTTCTTC. Encoded protein: CASSLRQGIVNEQFF. Complete variable domain (other parts from reference TRBV13 and TRBJ2-1): AAGVIQSPRHLIKEKRETATLKCYPIPRHDTVYWYQQGPGQDPQFLISFYEKMQSDKGSIPDRFSAQQFSDYHSELNMSSLELGDSALYFCASSLRQGIVNEQFFGPGTRLTVL.

The chain has TRBV11-3 and TRBJ2-1; 7 bases are a match to TRBD2. The ends lost 5 bases at V and 6 bases at J; junction bases unmatched: 7. CDR1 is SGHNT and CDR2 is YENEEA in the germline V gene. The CDR3 covers 14 residues. CDR3 in DNA: TGTGCCAGCAGCGTCGGACTAGTCGGCAATGAGCAGTTCTTC. It codes for CASSVGLVGNEQFF.

The V and J genes are TRBV7-2 and TRBJ2-2; weak D call: TRBD2 (5 bases). The germline V gene encodes CDR1 SGHTA and CDR2 FQGNSA. CDR3 length: 16 residues. V lost 8 bases and J lost 0, with 16 bases in between. The CDR3 sequence is CASSIGGPTNTGELFF. The CDR3 DNA reads as TGTGCCAGCTCGATCGGAGGCCCGACGAACACCGGGGAGCTGTTTTTT.

This clone has more than one count but fewer than ten. This chain connects TRBV7-8 to TRBJ2-3; perhaps TRBD2 as D (6 bases). V was trimmed by 5 bases and J by 0 bases, leaving 12 bases between them. Germline-derived CDR1 and CDR2 are SGHVS and FQNEAQ. The CDR3 runs to 15 residues. CDR3 DNA sequence: TGTGCCAGCAGCCCGGCGGGACTTAGCACAGATACGCAGTATTTT. It codes for CASSPAGLSTDTQYF.

The chain has TRBV13 and TRBJ2-6; tentative D call: TRBD1 (6 bases). The CDR3 is 15 amino acids. The germline V gene encodes CDR1 PRHDT and CDR2 FYEKMQ (reference sequence). The V gene lost 5 bases and the J gene lost 0 bases, with 8 bases spanning the gap. CDR3 in DNA: TGTGCCAGCAGCGGGGACAACTCTGGGGCCAACGTCCTGACTTTC. It encodes CASSGDNSGANVLTF.

The chain carries TRBV5-4 and TRBJ1-2, with D perhaps matching TRBD1 (6 bases). From germline, CDR1 is SGHNT and CDR2 YYREEE (reference sequence). The CDR3 covers 13 residues. V lost 2 bases, J lost 6 bases, and 11 bases lay in between. In nucleotides, the CDR3 is TGTGCCAGCAGCTTACAGGGCAGAGATGGCTACACCTTC. Amino acids: CASSLQGRDGYTF.

In this sample, this clone turned up a few times. This sequence joins TRBV4-1 and TRBJ1-2; TRBD1 matches 8 bases. Germline V gives CDR1 MGHRA, CDR2 YSYEKL. This CDR3 contains 14 residues. J gave up 0 bases and V 3 bases, and 0 bases lay outside the gene matches. CDR3 nucleotide sequence: TGCGCCAGCAGCCAGACAGGGGCTAACTATGGCTACACCTTC. This translates into CASSQTGANYGYTF.

The chain joins TRBV11-3 to TRBJ1-1; 9 nucleotides line up with TRBD1. The CDR3 sequence is 13 residues long. Trimming removed 0 bases from V and 10 bases from J; junction bases left unmatched: 3. Per germline, CDR1 SGHNT and CDR2 YENEEA. The chain's CDR3 is CASSLDGTGRAFF. In DNA form, the CDR3 reads TGTGCCAGCAGCTTAGATGGGACAGGGAGAGCTTTCTTT.

This clone was found once. The V and J genes are TRBV6-1 and TRBJ2-2, with 8 bases matching TRBD1. This CDR3 region has 15 residues. V gave up 6 bases and J gave up 0 bases; unmatched junction bases: 3. Germline V gene lookup returns CDR1 MNHNS and CDR2 SASEGT. The CDR3 region has the DNA TGTGCCAGCAGGGCAGGGGGCTCGAACACCGGGGAGCTGTTTTTT. This translates into CASRAGGSNTGELFF.